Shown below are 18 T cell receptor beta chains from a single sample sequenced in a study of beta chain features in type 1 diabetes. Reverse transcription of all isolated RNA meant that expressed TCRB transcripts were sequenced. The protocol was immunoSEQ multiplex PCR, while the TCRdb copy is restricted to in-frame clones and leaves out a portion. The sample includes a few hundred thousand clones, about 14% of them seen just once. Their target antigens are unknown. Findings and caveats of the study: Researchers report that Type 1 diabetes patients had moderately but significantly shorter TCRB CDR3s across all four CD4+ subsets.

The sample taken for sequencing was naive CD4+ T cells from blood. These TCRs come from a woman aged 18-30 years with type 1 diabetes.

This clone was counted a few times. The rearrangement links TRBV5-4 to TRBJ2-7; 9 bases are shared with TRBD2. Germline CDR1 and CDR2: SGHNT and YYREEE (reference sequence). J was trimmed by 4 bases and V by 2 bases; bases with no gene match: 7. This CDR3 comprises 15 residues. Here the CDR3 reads CASSFDSGSTYEQYF. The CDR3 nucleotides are TGTGCCAGCAGCTTTGATAGCGGGAGTACTTACGAGCAGTACTTC.

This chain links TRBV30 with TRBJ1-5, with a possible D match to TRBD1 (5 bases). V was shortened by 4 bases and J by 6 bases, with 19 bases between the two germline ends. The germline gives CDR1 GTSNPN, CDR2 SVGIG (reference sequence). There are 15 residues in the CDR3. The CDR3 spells CAWTPDGGGVQPQHF. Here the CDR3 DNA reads TGTGCCTGGACTCCAGACGGTGGAGGGGTTCAGCCCCAGCATTTT. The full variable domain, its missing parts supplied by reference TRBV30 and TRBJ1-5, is SQTIHQWPATLVQPVGSPLSLECTVEGTSNPNLYWYRQAAGRGLQLLFYSVGIGQISSEVPQNLSASRPQDRQFILSSKKLLLSDSGFYLCAWTPDGGGVQPQHFGDGTRLSIL.

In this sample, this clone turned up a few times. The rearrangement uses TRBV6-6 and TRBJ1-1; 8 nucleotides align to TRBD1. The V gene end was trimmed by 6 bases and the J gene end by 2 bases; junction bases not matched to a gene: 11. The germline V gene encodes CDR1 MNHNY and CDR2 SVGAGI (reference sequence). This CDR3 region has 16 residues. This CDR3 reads CASRSQDRGRNTEAFF. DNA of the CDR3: TGTGCCAGCAGATCGCAAGACAGGGGTAGAAACACTGAAGCTTTCTTT.

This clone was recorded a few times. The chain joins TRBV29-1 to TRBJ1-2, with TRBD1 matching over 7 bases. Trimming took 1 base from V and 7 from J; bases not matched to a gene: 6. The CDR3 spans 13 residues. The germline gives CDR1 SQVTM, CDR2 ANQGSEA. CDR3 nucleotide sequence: TGCAGCGTTGAAGGCCAGGGGGGCTCTGGCTACACCTTC. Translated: CSVEGQGGSGYTF.

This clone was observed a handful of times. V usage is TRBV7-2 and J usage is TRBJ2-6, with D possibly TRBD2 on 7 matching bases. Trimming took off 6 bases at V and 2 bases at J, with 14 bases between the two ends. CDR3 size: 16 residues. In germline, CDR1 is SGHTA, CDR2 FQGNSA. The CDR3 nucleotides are TGTGCCAGCAGAATAGGGGGGGATACTGGGGCCAACGTCCTGACTTTC. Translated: CASRIGGDTGANVLTF. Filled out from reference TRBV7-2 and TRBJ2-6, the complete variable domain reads GAGVSQSPSNKVTEKGKDVELRCDPISGHTALYWYRQSLGQGLEFLIYFQGNSAPDKSGLPSDRFSAERTGGSVSTLTIQRTQQEDSAVYLCASRIGGDTGANVLTFGAGSRLTVL.

The CDR3 sequence: CASSQGNQGTDTEAFF. In DNA, the CDR3 is TGCGCCAGCAGCCAAGGGAACCAGGGGACGGACACTGAAGCTTTCTTT. V gene TRBV4-3 combines with J gene TRBJ1-1; TRBD1 might be the D (6 bases). V gave up 1 base and J gave up 3 bases, with 15 bases separating them. The CDR3 length is 16 residues. CDR1 and CDR2 (germline): LGHNA, YSLEER.

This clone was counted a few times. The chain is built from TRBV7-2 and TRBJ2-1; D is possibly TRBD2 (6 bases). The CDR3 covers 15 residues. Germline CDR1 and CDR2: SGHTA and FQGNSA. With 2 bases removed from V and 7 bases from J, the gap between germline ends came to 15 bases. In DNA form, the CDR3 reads TGTGCCAGCAGCTTACGGCGGGAAGGATTGAATGAGCAGTTCTTC. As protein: CASSLRREGLNEQFF.

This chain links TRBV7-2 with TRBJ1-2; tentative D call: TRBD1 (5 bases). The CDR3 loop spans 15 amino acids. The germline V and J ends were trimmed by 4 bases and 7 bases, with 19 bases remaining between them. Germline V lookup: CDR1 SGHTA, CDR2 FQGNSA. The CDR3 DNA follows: TGTGCCAGCAGCTCCCTGGCACAGGTGTCTGGTGGCTACACCTTC. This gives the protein CASSSLAQVSGGYTF.

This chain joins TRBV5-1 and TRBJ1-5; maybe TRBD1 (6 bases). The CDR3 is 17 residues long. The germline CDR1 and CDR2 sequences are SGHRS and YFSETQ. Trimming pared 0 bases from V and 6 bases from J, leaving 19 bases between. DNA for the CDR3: TGCGCCAGCAGCTTGGGCTCTACAGGGAATGTCGCTCAGCCCCAGCATTTT. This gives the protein CASSLGSTGNVAQPQHF.

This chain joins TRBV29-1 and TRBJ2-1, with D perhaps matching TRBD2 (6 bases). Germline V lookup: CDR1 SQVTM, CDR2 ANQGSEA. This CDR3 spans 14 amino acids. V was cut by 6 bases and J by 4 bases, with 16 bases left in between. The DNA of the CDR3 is TGCAGCGTCCAAGTAGGGAGGTATTACAATGAGCAGTTCTTC. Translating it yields CSVQVGRYYNEQFF.

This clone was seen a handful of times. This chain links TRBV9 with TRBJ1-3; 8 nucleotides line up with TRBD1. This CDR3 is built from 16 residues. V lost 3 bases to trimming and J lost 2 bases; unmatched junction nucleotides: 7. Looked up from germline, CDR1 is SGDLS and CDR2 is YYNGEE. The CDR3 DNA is TGTGCCAGCAGCGAGGGACAGGCGAACGCTGGAAACACCATATATTTT. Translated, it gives CASSEGQANAGNTIYF.

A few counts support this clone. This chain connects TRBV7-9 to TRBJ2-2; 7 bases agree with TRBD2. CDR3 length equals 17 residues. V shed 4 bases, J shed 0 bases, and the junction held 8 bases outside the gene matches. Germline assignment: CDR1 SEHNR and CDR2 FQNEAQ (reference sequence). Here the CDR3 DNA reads TGTGCCAGCAGCTGGGAGGGTTGGCGATCGAACACCGGGGAGCTGTTTTTT. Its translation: CASSWEGWRSNTGELFF.

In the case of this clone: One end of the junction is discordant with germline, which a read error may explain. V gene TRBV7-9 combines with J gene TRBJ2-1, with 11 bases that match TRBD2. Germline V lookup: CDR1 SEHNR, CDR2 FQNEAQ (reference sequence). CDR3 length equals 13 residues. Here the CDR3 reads CASSVAGGNEQFF. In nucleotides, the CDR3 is TGTGCCAGCAGCGTAGCGGGAGGGAATGAGCAGTTCTTC.

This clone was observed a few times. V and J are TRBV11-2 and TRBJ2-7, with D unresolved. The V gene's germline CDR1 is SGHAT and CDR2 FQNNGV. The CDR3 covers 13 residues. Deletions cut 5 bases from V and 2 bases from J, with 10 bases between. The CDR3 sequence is CASSRTPTYEQYF. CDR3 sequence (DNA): TGTGCCAGCAGCCGTACACCAACCTACGAGCAGTACTTC. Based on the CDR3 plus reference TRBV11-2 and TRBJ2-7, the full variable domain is EAGVAQSPRYKIIEKRQSVAFWCNPISGHATLYWYQQILGQGPKLLIQFQNNGVVDDSQLPKDRFSAERLKGVDSTLKIQPAKLEDSAVYLCASSRTPTYEQYFGPGTRLTVT.

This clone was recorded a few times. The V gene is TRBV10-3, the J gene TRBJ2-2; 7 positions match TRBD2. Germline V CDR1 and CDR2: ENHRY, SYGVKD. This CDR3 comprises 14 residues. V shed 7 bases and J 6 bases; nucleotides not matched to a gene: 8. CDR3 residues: CAITEGLMAGELFF. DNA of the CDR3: TGTGCCATCACCGAGGGACTAATGGCCGGGGAGCTGTTTTTT.

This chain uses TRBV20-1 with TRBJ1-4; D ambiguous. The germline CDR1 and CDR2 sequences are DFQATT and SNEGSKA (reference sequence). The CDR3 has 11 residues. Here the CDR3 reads CSGWSNEKLFF. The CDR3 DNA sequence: TGCAGCGGTTGGTCTAATGAAAAACTGTTTTTT.

The chain's CDR3 is CASSPPGLAGGTYEQYF. The CDR3 nucleotides are TGTGCCAGCTCACCTCCGGGACTAGCGGGAGGCACCTACGAGCAGTACTTC. This chain connects TRBV18 to TRBJ2-7; TRBD2 agrees at 15 bases. V shed 3 bases and J 2 bases; nucleotides not matched to a gene: 5. The CDR3 consists of 17 residues. The V gene's germline CDR1 is KGHSH and CDR2 LQKENI.

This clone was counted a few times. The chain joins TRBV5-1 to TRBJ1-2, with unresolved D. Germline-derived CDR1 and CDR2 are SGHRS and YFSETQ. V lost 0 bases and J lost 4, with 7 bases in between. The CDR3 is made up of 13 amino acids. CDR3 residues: CASSLDSGYGYTF. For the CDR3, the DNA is TGCGCCAGCAGCTTGGATTCGGGCTATGGCTACACCTTC. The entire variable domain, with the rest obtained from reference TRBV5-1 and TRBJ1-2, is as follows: KAGVTQTPRYLIKTRGQQVTLSCSPISGHRSVSWYQQTPGQGLQFLFEYFSETQRNKGNFPGRFSGRQFSNSRSEMNVSTLELGDSALYLCASSLDSGYGYTFGSGTRLTVV.